These 8 T cell receptor beta chains were sequenced from one sample in a study of T cells in Graves' hyperthyroidism and ophthalmopathy. There were TCR beta CDR3 regions amplified from RNA transcripts. The TCR CDR3 was amplified in a first-round RT-PCR using the HTBI primer set. Each CDR3 protein is one row after TCRdb ran MiXCR on the multiplex PCR reads. This repertoire shows approximately 420,000 distinct CDR3 sequences, about 15% found once; its top ten account for approximately 29%. Material for sequencing was blood. The receptors were gathered from a woman under 40 with Graves' hyperthyroidism.

This clonotype was picked up many times. This chain links TRBV28 with TRBJ2-2; 8 positions agree with TRBD2. The J segment lost 4 bases and the V segment lost 6 bases, leaving 10 bases of the junction unmatched. CDR3 length: 16 amino acids. Germline V gene sequence: CDR1 MDHEN, CDR2 SYDVKM. The CDR3 sequence is CASSPRSGSGTGELFF. The DNA of the CDR3 is TGTGCCAGCAGCCCCCGGAGCGGGAGTGGCACCGGGGAGCTGTTTTTT.

The CDR3 is CASSVAGGAAGELFF. The CDR3 DNA reads as TGTGCCAGCAGCGTAGCGGGGGGCGCAGCCGGGGAGCTGTTTTTT. The V call is TRBV9, the J call TRBJ2-2, with D maybe TRBD2 (7 bases). Trimming removed 0 bases from V and 6 bases from J, with 12 bases in between. This CDR3 contains 15 residues. Germline V gene sequence: CDR1 SGDLS, CDR2 YYNGEE.

This clonotype was seen many times. The chain joins TRBV12-3 or TRBV12-4 to TRBJ2-5; D might be TRBD1 or TRBD2, each matching 5 bases. V was trimmed by 5 bases and J by 2 bases, leaving 9 bases between them. CDR3 length: 13 amino acids. The CDR3 DNA sequence: TGTGCCAGCAGTCGGGACGGACAAGAGACCCAGTACTTC. This gives the protein CASSRDGQETQYF.

The gene calls are TRBV7-3 and TRBJ2-2, with 8 bases that match TRBD1. Trimming at V came to 9 bases and at J to 0 bases, leaving 6 bases not matched to a gene. Germline-derived CDR1 and CDR2 are SGHTA and FQGTGA. The CDR3 is 15 amino acids. The CDR3 nucleotides read TGTGCCAGTAGCCCGACAGGGGCGAACACCGGGGAGCTGTTTTTT. Its translation: CASSPTGANTGELFF.

There are many counts of this clonotype. The chain carries TRBV5-1 and TRBJ2-5, with 9 bases identical to TRBD2. The CDR3 loop spans 16 amino acids. V trimming: 0 bases; J trimming: 4 bases; junction bases outside the gene matches: 7. CDR1 SGHRS and CDR2 YFSETQ come from the germline V gene. DNA for the CDR3: TGCGCCAGCAGCTTGGGTACAGCGGGAGGCTTAGAGACCCAGTACTTC. It translates to CASSLGTAGGLETQYF.

This clonotype was counted only a few times. The rearrangement uses TRBV28 and TRBJ2-7, with 7 bases fitting TRBD1. CDR3 length equals 15 residues. The J segment lost 3 bases and the V segment lost 5 bases, leaving 10 bases of the junction unmatched. Germline-derived CDR1 and CDR2 are MDHEN and SYDVKM. CDR3 in amino acids: CASSPRDSLIYEQYF. The CDR3 region has the DNA TGTGCCAGCAGTCCCCGGGACAGCCTTATCTACGAGCAGTACTTC. Full variable domain (rest looked up from reference TRBV28 and TRBJ2-7): DVKVTQSSRYLVKRTGEKVFLECVQDMDHENMFWYRQDPGLGLRLIYFSYDVKMKEKGDIPEGYSVSREKKERFSLILESASTNQTSMYLCASSPRDSLIYEQYFGPGTRLTVT.

In this sample, this clonotype turned up a few times. The J gene is TRBJ1-1, the V gene TRBV4-1, with a tentative D call TRBD1 (5 bases). This CDR3 has 17 residues. The germline V gene has CDR1 MGHRA and CDR2 YSYEKL. The V end lost 1 base, the J end lost 3 bases, and 18 bases lay between the germline ends. The CDR3 sequence: CASSQAIRDQLDTEAFF. The CDR3 nucleotides read TGCGCCAGCAGCCAAGCGATCCGGGACCAGCTGGACACTGAAGCTTTCTTT.

This clonotype appeared a few times. The chain has TRBV11-1 and TRBJ1-2; D is unclear. Germline V gene sequence: CDR1 SGHAT, CDR2 FQDESV (reference sequence). The V end lost 5 bases, the J end lost 4 bases, and 14 bases lay between the germline ends. The CDR3 runs 14 residues. CDR3 amino acids: CASSVGRGGYGYTF. The CDR3 bases are TGTGCCAGCAGCGTTGGACGGGGAGGCTATGGCTACACCTTC.